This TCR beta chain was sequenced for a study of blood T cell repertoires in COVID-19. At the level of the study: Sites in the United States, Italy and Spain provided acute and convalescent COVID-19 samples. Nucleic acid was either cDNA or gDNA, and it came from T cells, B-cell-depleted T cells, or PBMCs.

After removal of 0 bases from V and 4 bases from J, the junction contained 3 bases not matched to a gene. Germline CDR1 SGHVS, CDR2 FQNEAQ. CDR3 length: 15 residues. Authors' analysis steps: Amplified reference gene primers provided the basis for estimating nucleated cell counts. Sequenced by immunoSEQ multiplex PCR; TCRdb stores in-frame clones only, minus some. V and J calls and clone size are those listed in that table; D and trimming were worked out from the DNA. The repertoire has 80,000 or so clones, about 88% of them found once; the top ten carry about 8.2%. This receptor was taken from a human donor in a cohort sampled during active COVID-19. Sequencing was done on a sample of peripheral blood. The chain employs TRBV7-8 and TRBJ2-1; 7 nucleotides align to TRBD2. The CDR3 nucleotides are TGTGCCAGCAGCTTAGCGGGGGGGACTTACAATGAGCAGTTCTTC. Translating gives CASSLAGGTYNEQFF.